This entry is about one T cell receptor (beta chain). This specimen comes from a study of blood T cell repertoires in COVID-19. Across the whole study: T cells, B-cell-depleted T cells, or PBMCs provided the cDNA or gDNA that served as material.

Germline V gives CDR1 LGHDT, CDR2 YNNKEL (reference sequence). Trimming left V 3 bases short and J 8 bases short, with 13 bases between. The CDR3 has 13 residues. Donors were grouped by their self-reported clinical history. Two negative PCRs, clearance, or symptom resolution had been documented for recovered Cohort 3 donors. Original methodology: The authors estimated nucleated cell counts from reference gene primer amplification. Profiled with immunoSEQ multiplex PCR; TCRdb holds only in-frame clones, not every one. Clone size and V and J calls were adopted from that table, with D and trimming inferred from the DNA. The sample lists roughly 400,000 clones, around nine tenths occurring once.

Sequencing used PBMCs or T cells enriched from blood (not recorded which). The chain joins TRBV3-1 (or the pseudogene TRBV3-2) to TRBJ1-2, with no clear D. The receptor was isolated from a woman aged 45 to 65 who had recovered from COVID-19. The CDR3 sequence is CASSHRDNEGYTF. CDR3 sequence (DNA): TGTGCCAGCAGCCACAGAGACAACGAGGGCTACACCTTC.